Presented here are 5 T cell receptor beta chains from one specimen sequenced in a study of T-cell reconstitution after alpha-beta-depleted transplantation in children. During its preparation, the TCRbeta library received unique molecular identifiers. TCRdb reanalysed the PCR reads using MiXCR and keeps one entry per CDR3 protein. The sample gives 300,000 to 400,000 distinct CDR3 sequences, around 15% of which show up once; roughly 41% is in the top ten. The sequencing here drew on PBMCs, mostly from graft donor cells, taken 360 days after TCRalphabeta/CD19-depleted stem cell transplant. The receptors come from a male patient between 2 and 15 years old who had a stem cell transplant for acute lymphoblastic leukemia, so the T cells may come from the graft donor.

This clonotype was observed at least ten times. The chain joins TRBV9 to TRBJ2-1, with 8 bases matching TRBD2. Germline CDR1 is SGDLS and CDR2 is YYNGEE. This CDR3 spans 16 amino acids. Unmatched junction bases numbered 6, after V lost 0 bases and J lost 4 bases. The CDR3 sequence: CASSVGPREGYNEQFF. CDR3 nucleotides: TGTGCCAGCAGCGTAGGCCCCCGGGAGGGGTACAATGAGCAGTTCTTC.

This clonotype came up a few times. The chain joins TRBV7-9 to TRBJ1-6; possibly TRBD1 for D (5 bases). V was clipped by 1 base and J by 8 bases, with 9 bases between them. Looked up from germline, CDR1 is SEHNR and CDR2 is FQNEAQ (reference sequence). CDR3 size: 14 residues. The CDR3 bases are TGTGCCAGCAGCTTAGTTGGGGGTGATTCACCCCTCCACTTT. It specifies CASSLVGGDSPLHF.

The chain uses TRBV12-3 or TRBV12-4 and TRBJ2-3; D might be TRBD2 (5 bases). V was trimmed by 2 bases and J by 2 bases, leaving 17 bases between them. The CDR3 has 17 amino acids. The CDR3 protein is CASSLPLETPLTDTQYF. CDR3 nucleotides: TGTGCCAGCAGTTTACCACTAGAGACCCCCCTCACAGATACGCAGTATTTT.

The genes are TRBV4-2 and TRBJ2-7; the match to TRBD2 covers 11 bases. CDR1 and CDR2 from the germline V gene are LGHNA and YNFKEQ. Trimming cost V 2 bases and J 3 bases; bases outside gene matches: 9. This CDR3 spans 17 amino acids. The CDR3 protein is CASSQSSGRLGYYEQYF. DNA for the CDR3: TGTGCCAGCAGCCAATCTAGCGGGAGGTTGGGTTACTACGAGCAGTACTTC.

The table lists this clonotype with a few counts. The gene calls are TRBV6-5 and TRBJ2-1; perhaps D is TRBD1 or TRBD2 (5 bases each). CDR1 and CDR2 (germline): MNHEY, SVGAGI. V was trimmed by 6 bases and J by 8 bases, leaving 26 bases between them. This CDR3 comprises 17 residues. CDR3 loop: CASSVLGVGGLGDEQFF. Here the CDR3 DNA reads TGTGCCAGCAGCGTTTTAGGGGTCGGAGGTTTGGGGGATGAGCAGTTCTTC.